This T cell receptor (beta chain) was documented in a study of multiple sclerosis patients with progressive multifocal leukoencephalopathy. Findings and caveats of the study: Whether JC virus or general immunocompromise explains the findings remained unclear. Preferential TRBV-TRBJ pairings or common gene usage were not detected at PML.

J gave up 0 bases and V 6 bases, and 2 bases lay outside the gene matches. The germline gives CDR1 MDHEN, CDR2 SYDVKM. The CDR3 has 14 amino acids. Synthetic inline TR CDR3 controls covering all V-J pairings were spiked into each PCR. Sequencing used immunoSEQ multiplex PCR; TCRdb keeps in-frame clones, though not all of them. The sample has 29,000 or so clones; 85% to 90% are singletons. Of note for this clone: As yet, its antigen is unknown.

Time point defined: more than 5 months of natalizumab therapy. Samples T1 and T2 were drawn at 6 and 12 months of therapy, respectively. The sample consisted of PBMCs, taken from a patient treated with natalizumab. The gene calls are TRBV28 and TRBJ1-5; TRBD1 agrees at 7 bases. The TCR sequence derives from a human donor with multiple sclerosis. The CDR3 DNA is TGTGCCAGCAGCGGGACAGATAGCAATCAGCCCCAGCATTTT. Translated, it gives CASSGTDSNQPQHF.